This is a list of T cell receptor beta chains from one sample in a study of Graves' ophthalmopathy and Graves' hyperthyroidism. TCRdb fed the multiplex PCR reads into MiXCR, producing one record per CDR3 protein. The sample has almost 750,000 distinct CDR3 sequences, roughly 40% seen once; the top ten hold roughly 46%. Source material: peripheral blood. These receptors were taken from an adult man with Graves' ophthalmopathy. Both conserved end residues are part of each CDR3. D genes are given only for firm matches. The listing skips clone size in some rows; elsewhere it reads once, few, many or a size class.

v_gene: TRBV20-1; abundance: NA; len: 12; j_gene: TRBJ2-1; d_gene: NA; CDR3aa: CSGGVSYNEQFF; CDR3nt: TGCAGTGGTGGGGTCTCCTACAATGAGCAGTTCTTC
v_gene: TRBV7-9; abundance: NA; len: 14; j_gene: TRBJ1-1; d_gene: NA; CDR3aa: CASSLDGANTEAFF; CDR3nt: TGTGCCAGCAGCTTAGACGGGGCGAACACTGAAGCTTTCTTT
v_gene: TRBV7-3; abundance: NA; len: 16; j_gene: TRBJ1-1; d_gene: NA; CDR3aa: CASSSLGMAAGTEAFF; CDR3nt: TGTGCCAGCAGCTCCCTCGGTATGGCGGCGGGGACTGAAGCTTTCTTT
v_gene: TRBV19; abundance: NA; len: 15; j_gene: TRBJ1-5; d_gene: NA; CDR3aa: CASSPREGMDQPQHF; CDR3nt: TGCGCCAGCAGCCCCCGGGAGGGGATGGACCAGCCCCAGCATTTT
v_gene: TRBV7-9; abundance: NA; len: 16; j_gene: TRBJ1-6; d_gene: NA; CDR3aa: CASSQGQGSWNSPLHF; CDR3nt: TGCGCCAGCAGCCAAGGTCAGGGGAGTTGGAATTCACCCCTCCACTTT
v_gene: TRBV7-3; abundance: NA; len: 16; j_gene: TRBJ2-7; d_gene: NA; CDR3aa: CASSLSGGAHPYEQYF; CDR3nt: TGTGCCAGCAGCTTATCAGGCGGCGCCCATCCCTACGAGCAGTACTTC
v_gene: TRBV5-1; abundance: few; len: 15; j_gene: TRBJ2-5; d_gene: TRBD2; CDR3aa: CASSPSSGLGETQYF; CDR3nt: TGCGCCAGCAGCCCATCCTCCGGACTAGGAGAGACCCAGTACTTC
v_gene: TRBV9; abundance: few; len: 17; j_gene: TRBJ1-1; d_gene: TRBD1; CDR3aa: CASSPGTGDGAGTEAFF; CDR3nt: TGTGCCAGCAGCCCAGGGACAGGGGACGGGGCAGGCACTGAAGCTTTCTTT
v_gene: TRBV9; abundance: NA; len: 13; j_gene: TRBJ1-6; d_gene: NA; CDR3aa: CASSYSVLASPHF; CDR3nt: TGTGCCAGCAGTTACTCGGTTCTGGCGTCCCCCCACTTT
v_gene: TRBV10-3; abundance: NA; len: 14; j_gene: TRBJ2-7; d_gene: TRBD1; CDR3aa: CAISPGTGVYEQYF; CDR3nt: TGTGCCATCAGTCCCGGGACAGGGGTGTACGAGCAGTACTTC
v_gene: TRBV29-1; abundance: NA; len: 14; j_gene: TRBJ2-5; d_gene: NA; CDR3aa: CSVGNQGPQETQYF; CDR3nt: TGCAGCGTTGGAAACCAAGGGCCCCAAGAGACCCAGTACTTC
v_gene: TRBV25-1; abundance: NA; len: 14; j_gene: TRBJ2-2; d_gene: NA; CDR3aa: CASSWREYTRELFF; CDR3nt: TGTGCCAGCAGTTGGAGGGAGTACACCAGGGAGCTGTTTTTT
v_gene: TRBV5-1; abundance: few; len: 12; j_gene: TRBJ2-3; d_gene: NA; CDR3aa: CASSLGADTQYF; CDR3nt: TGTGCCAGCAGCTTAGGGGCAGATACGCAGTATTTT
v_gene: TRBV6-1; abundance: NA; len: 13; j_gene: TRBJ2-2; d_gene: TRBD1; CDR3aa: CANSQGFTGELFF; CDR3nt: TGTGCCAACTCACAGGGGTTCACCGGGGAGCTGTTTTTT
v_gene: TRBV29-1; abundance: many; len: 14; j_gene: TRBJ2-7; d_gene: TRBD2; CDR3aa: CSVVGGLAGDEQYF; CDR3nt: TGCAGCGTTGTTGGGGGACTAGCGGGAGACGAGCAGTACTTC
v_gene: TRBV11-1; abundance: NA; len: 14; j_gene: TRBJ1-1; d_gene: NA; CDR3aa: CASSFYLDSAEAFF; CDR3nt: TGTGCCAGCAGCTTCTACCTGGACAGCGCTGAAGCTTTCTTT
v_gene: TRBV10-3; abundance: NA; len: 13; j_gene: TRBJ2-7; d_gene: NA; CDR3aa: CAISLQVTYVQYF; CDR3nt: TGTGCCATCAGTCTTCAGGTCACCTACGTGCAGTACTTC
v_gene: TRBV10-3; abundance: NA; len: 16; j_gene: TRBJ1-4; d_gene: NA; CDR3aa: CAISESGGEANEKLFF; CDR3nt: TGTGCCATCAGTGAGTCTGGAGGGGAGGCTAATGAAAAACTGTTTTTT
v_gene: TRBV7-6; abundance: NA; len: 14; j_gene: TRBJ2-1; d_gene: TRBD1; CDR3aa: CASSLADRGNEQFF; CDR3nt: TGTGCCAGCAGCTTAGCCGACAGGGGCAATGAGCAGTTCTTC
v_gene: TRBV11-2; abundance: NA; len: 16; j_gene: TRBJ2-7; d_gene: TRBD2; CDR3aa: CASSDGLAGGRSEQYF; CDR3nt: TGTGCCAGCAGTGATGGACTAGCGGGAGGGCGATCGGAGCAGTACTTC
v_gene: TRBV7-2; abundance: many; len: 14; j_gene: TRBJ2-7; d_gene: NA; CDR3aa: CASSLAQQGWEQYF; CDR3nt: TGTGCCAGCAGCTTAGCACAGCAGGGCTGGGAGCAGTACTTC
v_gene: TRBV13; abundance: many; len: 14; j_gene: TRBJ2-7; d_gene: NA; CDR3aa: CASSERGGEDEQYF; CDR3nt: TGTGCCAGCAGCGAACGGGGTGGGGAGGACGAGCAGTACTTC
v_gene: TRBV29-1; abundance: NA; len: 12; j_gene: TRBJ1-6; d_gene: TRBD1; CDR3aa: CSAGTDNSPLHF; CDR3nt: TGCAGCGCCGGGACAGATAATTCACCCCTCCACTTT
v_gene: TRBV7-4; abundance: NA; len: 15; j_gene: TRBJ2-5; d_gene: NA; CDR3aa: CASSLGLDLQETQYF; CDR3nt: TGTGCCAGCAGCTTAGGTTTAGACCTCCAAGAGACCCAGTACTTC
v_gene: TRBV11-2; abundance: NA; len: 15; j_gene: TRBJ2-2; d_gene: TRBD1; CDR3aa: CASSRTGFNTGELFF; CDR3nt: TGTGCCAGCAGCCGGACAGGGTTTAACACCGGGGAGCTGTTTTTT
v_gene: TRBV20-1; abundance: many; len: 12; j_gene: TRBJ2-7; d_gene: NA; CDR3aa: CSARYGTYEQYF; CDR3nt: TGCAGTGCTAGATACGGGACCTACGAGCAGTACTTC
v_gene: TRBV20-1; abundance: many; len: 14; j_gene: TRBJ1-1; d_gene: NA; CDR3aa: CSAKRDGRNTEAFF; CDR3nt: TGCAGTGCAAAGCGGGACGGGCGGAACACTGAAGCTTTCTTT
v_gene: TRBV20-1; abundance: NA; len: 17; j_gene: TRBJ1-3; d_gene: TRBD1; CDR3aa: CSASGRQGHASGNTIYF; CDR3nt: TGCAGTGCTAGCGGTCGACAGGGCCATGCCTCTGGAAACACCATATATTTT
v_gene: TRBV2; abundance: NA; len: 15; j_gene: TRBJ2-7; d_gene: NA; CDR3aa: CASSYSPDVTYEQYF; CDR3nt: TGTGCCAGCAGTTATTCGCCCGACGTTACCTACGAGCAGTACTTC